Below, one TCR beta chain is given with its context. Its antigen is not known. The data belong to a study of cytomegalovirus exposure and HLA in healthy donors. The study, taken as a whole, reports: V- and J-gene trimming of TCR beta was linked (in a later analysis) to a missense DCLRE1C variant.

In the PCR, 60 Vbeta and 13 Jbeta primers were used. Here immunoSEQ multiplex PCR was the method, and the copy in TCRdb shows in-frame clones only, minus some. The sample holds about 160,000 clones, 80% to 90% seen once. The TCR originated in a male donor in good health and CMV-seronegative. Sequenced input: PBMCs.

This CDR3 reads CASSEGAVEQYF. In DNA, the CDR3 is TGCGCCAGCAGTGAGGGGGCGGTCGAGCAGTACTTC. The rearrangement links TRBV10-2 to TRBJ2-7; perhaps TRBD1 as D (5 bases). The CDR3 consists of 12 residues. Trimming cost V 2 bases and J 6 bases, with 8 bases left between them. CDR1 is WSHSY and CDR2 is SAAADI in the germline V gene.